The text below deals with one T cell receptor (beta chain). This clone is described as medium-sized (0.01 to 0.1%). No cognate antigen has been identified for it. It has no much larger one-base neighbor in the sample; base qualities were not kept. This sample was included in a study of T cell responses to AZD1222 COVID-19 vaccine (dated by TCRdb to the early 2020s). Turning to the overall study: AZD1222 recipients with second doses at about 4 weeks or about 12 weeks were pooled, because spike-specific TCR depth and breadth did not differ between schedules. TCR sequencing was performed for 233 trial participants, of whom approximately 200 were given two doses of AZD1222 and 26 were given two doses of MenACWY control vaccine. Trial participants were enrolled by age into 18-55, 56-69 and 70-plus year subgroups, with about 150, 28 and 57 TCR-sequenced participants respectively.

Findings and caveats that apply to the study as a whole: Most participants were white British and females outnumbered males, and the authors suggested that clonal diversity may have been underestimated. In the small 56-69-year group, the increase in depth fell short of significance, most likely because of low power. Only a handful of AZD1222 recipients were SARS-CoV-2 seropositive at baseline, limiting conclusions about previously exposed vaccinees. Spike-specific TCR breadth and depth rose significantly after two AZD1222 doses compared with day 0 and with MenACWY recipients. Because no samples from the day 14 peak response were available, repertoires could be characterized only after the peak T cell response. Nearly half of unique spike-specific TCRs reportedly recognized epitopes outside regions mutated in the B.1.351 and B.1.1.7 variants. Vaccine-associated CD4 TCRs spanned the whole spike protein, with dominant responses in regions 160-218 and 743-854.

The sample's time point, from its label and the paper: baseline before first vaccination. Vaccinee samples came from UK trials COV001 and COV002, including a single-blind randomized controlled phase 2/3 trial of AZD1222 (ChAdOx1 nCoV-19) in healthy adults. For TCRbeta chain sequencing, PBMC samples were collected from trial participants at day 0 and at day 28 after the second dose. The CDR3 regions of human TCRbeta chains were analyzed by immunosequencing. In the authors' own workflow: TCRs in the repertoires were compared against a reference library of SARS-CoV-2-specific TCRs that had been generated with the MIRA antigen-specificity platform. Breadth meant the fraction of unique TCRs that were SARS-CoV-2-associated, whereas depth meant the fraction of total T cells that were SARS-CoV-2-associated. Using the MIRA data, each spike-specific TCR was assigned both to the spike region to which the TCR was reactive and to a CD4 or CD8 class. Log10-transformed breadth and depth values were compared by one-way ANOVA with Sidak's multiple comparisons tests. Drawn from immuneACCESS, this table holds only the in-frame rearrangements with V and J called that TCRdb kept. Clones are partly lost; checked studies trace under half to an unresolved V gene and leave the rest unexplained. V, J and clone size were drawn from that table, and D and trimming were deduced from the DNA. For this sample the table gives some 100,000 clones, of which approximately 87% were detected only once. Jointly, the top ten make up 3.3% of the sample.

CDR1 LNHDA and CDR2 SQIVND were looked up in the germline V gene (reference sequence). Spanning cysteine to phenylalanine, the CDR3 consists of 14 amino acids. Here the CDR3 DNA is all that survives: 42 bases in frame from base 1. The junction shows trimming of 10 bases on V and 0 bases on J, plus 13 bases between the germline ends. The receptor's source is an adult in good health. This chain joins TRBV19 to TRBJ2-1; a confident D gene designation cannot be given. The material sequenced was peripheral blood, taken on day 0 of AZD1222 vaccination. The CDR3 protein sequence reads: CATTDESSYNEQFF. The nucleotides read TGTGCCACCACGGACGAGAGCTCCTACAATGAGCAGTTCTTC.